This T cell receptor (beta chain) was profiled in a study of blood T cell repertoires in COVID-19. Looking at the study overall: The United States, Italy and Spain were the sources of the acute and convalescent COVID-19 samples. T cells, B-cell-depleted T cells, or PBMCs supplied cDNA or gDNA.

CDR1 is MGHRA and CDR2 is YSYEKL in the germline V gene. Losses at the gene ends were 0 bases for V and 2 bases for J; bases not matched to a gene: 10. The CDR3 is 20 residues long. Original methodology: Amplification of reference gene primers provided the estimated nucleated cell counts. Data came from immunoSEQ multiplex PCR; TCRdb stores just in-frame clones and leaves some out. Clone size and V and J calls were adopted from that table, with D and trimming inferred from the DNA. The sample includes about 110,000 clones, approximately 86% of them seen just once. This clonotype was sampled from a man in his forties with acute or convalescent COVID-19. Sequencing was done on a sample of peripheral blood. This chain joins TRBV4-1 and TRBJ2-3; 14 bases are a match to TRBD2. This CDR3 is CASSQELGTSGSGNTDTQYF. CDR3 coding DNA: TGCGCCAGCAGCCAAGAGCTCGGGACTAGCGGGAGTGGTAACACAGATACGCAGTATTTT.